The source of this T cell receptor beta chain is a study of blood T cell repertoires in COVID-19. Study information: COVID-19 samples from acute and convalescent phases originated in the United States, Italy and Spain. Sources were T cells, B-cell-depleted T cells, or PBMCs; the material itself was cDNA or gDNA.

Original processing notes: Reference gene primer amplification yielded estimated nucleated cell counts. TCRdb keeps only in-frame clones here, not all; method: immunoSEQ multiplex PCR. D and trimming come from the DNA, and the V and J calls and clone size come from that table. The table includes approximately 300,000 clones, about 93% detected once. Seattle-derived patients entered the study during active infection and were followed longitudinally. The TCR sequence derives from a woman younger than 45 with COVID-19, enrolled during active disease. The sequenced sample consisted of peripheral blood.

CDR3 bases: TGCGCCAGCAGCTTAAAAACCGGGACTAGCGGGAGGGCCAACACCGGGGAGCTGTTTTTT. It yields the protein CASSLKTGTSGRANTGELFF. The rearrangement uses TRBV5-1 and TRBJ2-2; the match to TRBD2 covers 16 bases. V was clipped by 2 bases and J by 2 bases; unmatched bases: 9. The germline gives CDR1 SGHRS, CDR2 YFSETQ. This CDR3 has 20 residues.